The 23 T cell receptor beta chains below all came from one sample that was sequenced in a study of blood T cells in healthy people across ages. Next came a second PCR, run for about 6 to 11 cycles, which used a sample-barcoded 5' primer along with a J-beta primer mix. Each CDR3 protein is one row after TCRdb ran MiXCR on the 5' RACE reads. The data contain around 900,000 distinct CDR3 sequences, 25% to 35% of them singletons. The specimen was blood. The receptor source for this set is a woman aged 80 or older in good health.

This rearrangement joins TRBV19 to TRBJ2-3, with no clear D. The CDR3 runs to 14 residues. Trimming stripped 1 base from V and 2 bases from J, with 7 bases between. The germline CDR1 and CDR2 sequences are LNHDA and SQIVND (reference sequence). The CDR3 nucleotides read TGTGCCAGTAGTATAGTAAGCTTCACAGATACGCAGTATTTT. Encoded protein: CASSIVSFTDTQYF.

The rearrangement uses TRBV18 and TRBJ2-3; D gene uncertain. CDR3 length equals 14 residues. Germline values: CDR1 KGHSH, CDR2 LQKENI. Trimming removed 4 bases from V and 2 bases from J, with 10 bases in between. The CDR3 protein is CASSRDKFTDTQYF. CDR3 DNA sequence: TGTGCCAGCTCACGGGATAAGTTCACAGATACGCAGTATTTT.

This clonotype was found many times. The chain uses TRBV15 and TRBJ2-7; 10 bases are a match to TRBD1. The CDR3 contains 18 residues. Germline V gene data show CDR1 as LNHNV and CDR2 as YYDKDF (reference sequence). Trimming cost V 5 bases and J 3 bases; bases outside gene matches: 16. CDR3 protein: CATSRAAGQGLSHYEQYF. The DNA for the CDR3 is TGTGCCACCAGCCGCGCTGCGGGACAGGGGCTCTCCCACTACGAGCAGTACTTC.

The rearrangement uses TRBV6-6 and TRBJ1-5, with D maybe TRBD1 (5 bases). Trimming left V 4 bases short and J 3 bases short, with 13 bases between. Germline V lookup: CDR1 MNHNY, CDR2 SVGAGI (reference sequence). The CDR3 consists of 15 residues. The CDR3 sequence: CASSFRQTLNQPQHF. Written as DNA, the CDR3 is TGTGCCAGCAGTTTCCGACAGACCCTCAATCAGCCCCAGCATTTT.

This chain's CDR3 is CASSSTPKIVNTEAFF. CDR3 in DNA: TGCGCCAGCAGCTCCACCCCCAAGATAGTGAACACTGAAGCTTTCTTT. The rearrangement uses TRBV5-1 and TRBJ1-1; D gene unclear. Trimming left V 3 bases short and J 0 bases short, with 15 bases between. CDR1 SGHRS and CDR2 YFSETQ come from the germline V gene. The length of the CDR3 is 16 residues. The variable domain in full, completed from reference TRBV5-1 and TRBJ1-1, reads KAGVTQTPRYLIKTRGQQVTLSCSPISGHRSVSWYQQTPGQGLQFLFEYFSETQRNKGNFPGRFSGRQFSNSRSEMNVSTLELGDSALYLCASSSTPKIVNTEAFFGQGTRLTVV.

About this clonotype itself: Since a much larger clone is just one base distant, this may be a read error. V is TRBV7-2 and J is TRBJ2-1, with D tentatively TRBD1 (6 bases). Germline V lookup: CDR1 SGHTA, CDR2 FQGNSA. Trimming left V 5 bases short and J 10 bases short, with 18 bases between. The CDR3 contains 14 residues. CDR3 nucleotide sequence: TGTGCCAGCAGCCGGAGGCAGGGGACCTACGAGCAGTTCTTC. Its protein product is CASSRRQGTYEQFF.

This clonotype has a count of ten or more. The chain combines TRBV18 with TRBJ2-1, with D unresolved. The CDR3 runs to 13 residues. Per germline, CDR1 KGHSH and CDR2 LQKENI. V dropped 1 base and J dropped 6 bases, with 7 bases sitting between them. This CDR3 is CASSPQGINEQFF. CDR3 sequence (DNA): TGTGCCAGCTCACCACAGGGCATCAATGAGCAGTTCTTC.

This clonotype was observed a few times. A clone one base away is much larger, so this may be a read error. V gene TRBV6-1 combines with J gene TRBJ2-7, with 8 bases that match TRBD1. CDR3 size: 13 residues. V dropped 10 bases and J dropped 7; count of bases not matched to a gene: 12. From germline, CDR1 is MNHNS and CDR2 SASEGT. Here the CDR3 DNA reads TGTGCCATAAAAAGGACAGGGCCCAATGAGCAGTACTTC. Translation: CAIKRTGPNEQYF.

This clonotype was counted ten times or more. The chain links TRBV3-1 to TRBJ2-7; 7 bases match TRBD1. The length of the CDR3 is 14 residues. Per germline, CDR1 LGHDT and CDR2 YNNKEL (reference sequence). V shed 2 bases, J shed 2 bases, and the junction held 3 bases outside the gene matches. The CDR3 coding sequence is TGTGCCAGCAGCCAACATGGGACAGCCTACGAGCAGTACTTC. Translated, it gives CASSQHGTAYEQYF.

There are a few counts of this clonotype. The chain carries TRBV5-5 and TRBJ2-6; tentative D call: TRBD2 (5 bases). Germline-derived CDR1 and CDR2 are SGHKS and YYEKEE (reference sequence). The CDR3 spans 17 residues. Trimming cost V 0 bases and J 2 bases, with 12 bases left between them. The CDR3 coding sequence is TGTGCCAGCAGCTTGGAGACCGTGGAGGCTGGGGCCAACGTCCTGACTTTC. Translated: CASSLETVEAGANVLTF.

The gene calls are TRBV7-2 and TRBJ1-4, with D unresolved. In germline, CDR1 is SGHTA, CDR2 FQGNSA. Trimming removed 5 bases at V and 5 bases at J, with 15 bases between. This CDR3 contains 15 residues. The CDR3 spells CASSPSRSFNEKLFF. DNA of the CDR3: TGTGCCAGCAGCCCCTCCCGTTCTTTCAATGAAAAACTGTTTTTT. Full variable domain (remainder filled in from reference TRBV7-2 and TRBJ1-4): GAGVSQSPSNKVTEKGKDVELRCDPISGHTALYWYRQSLGQGLEFLIYFQGNSAPDKSGLPSDRFSAERTGGSVSTLTIQRTQQEDSAVYLCASSPSRSFNEKLFFGSGTQLSVL.

Many counts were recorded for this clonotype. CDR3 DNA: TGTGCCAGCAGCTCGCCGGGGGCGGGGATCCAAGAGACCCAGTACTTC. Its translation: CASSSPGAGIQETQYF. V and J are TRBV11-2 and TRBJ2-5; D tentatively fits TRBD1 or TRBD2 (6 bases each). The CDR3 runs 16 residues. V lost 4 bases and J 1 base, leaving 16 bases between the germline ends. The germline V gene encodes CDR1 SGHAT and CDR2 FQNNGV. Full variable domain (rest looked up from reference TRBV11-2 and TRBJ2-5): EAGVAQSPRYKIIEKRQSVAFWCNPISGHATLYWYQQILGQGPKLLIQFQNNGVVDDSQLPKDRFSAERLKGVDSTLKIQPAKLEDSAVYLCASSSPGAGIQETQYFGPGTRLLVL.

The chain carries TRBV20-1 and TRBJ1-5; tentatively, D is TRBD1 (6 bases). This CDR3 is built from 13 residues. Trimming took 0 bases from V and 9 from J, leaving 12 bases between them. Per germline, CDR1 DFQATT and CDR2 SNEGSKA (reference sequence). CDR3 coding DNA: TGCAGTGCTAGAGAACAGGGAATTGGGCCCCAGCATTTT. The encoded protein is CSAREQGIGPQHF.

This clonotype was seen many times. A single base separates this from a much larger clone, so it may be a read error. The rearrangement joins TRBV16 to TRBJ2-1, with D hard to call. Germline V gene lookup returns CDR1 KGHSY and CDR2 FQNENV. The CDR3 contains 13 residues. Trimming left V 5 bases short and J 4 bases short, with 9 bases between. The CDR3 nucleotides are TGTGCCAGCAGCGTAGGAGTTTACAATGAGCAGTTCTTC. Protein sequence: CASSVGVYNEQFF.

This clonotype showed up many times. V is TRBV12-3 or TRBV12-4 and J is TRBJ2-3; a weak D match, TRBD1 (5 bases). Trimming left V 1 base short and J 2 bases short, with 10 bases between. The CDR3 runs to 15 residues. CDR3 sequence: CASSLGSRDTDTQYF. Here the CDR3 DNA reads TGTGCCAGCAGTTTAGGCAGCAGGGACACAGATACGCAGTATTTT.

Points on this clonotype: Germline is not matched at one junction end, which may reflect a read error. The CDR3 sequence is CASSSDGVVVITGAFF. CDR3 DNA sequence: TGTGCCAGCAGCTCGGACGGTGTGGTGGTGATCACTGGAGCTTTCTTT. The chain employs TRBV7-9 and TRBJ1-1; D remains ambiguous. Germline V CDR1 and CDR2: SEHNR, FQNEAQ (reference sequence). This CDR3 is built from 16 residues.

Notes on this clonotype: A much larger clone is a single base away; this may be a read error. V is TRBV6-6 and J is TRBJ2-7; D gene ambiguous. This CDR3 has 16 residues. CDR1 is MNHNY, CDR2 SVGAGI, per germline (reference sequence). V lost 8 bases, J lost 0 bases, and 20 bases lay in between. CDR3 in DNA: TGTGCCAGCGGCCCACCCTTAGGGCCTAGCTCCTACGAGCAGTACTTC. Amino acids: CASGPPLGPSSYEQYF.

This chain joins TRBV5-1 and TRBJ1-1; 10 nucleotides align to TRBD1. This CDR3 spans 15 amino acids. The germline gives CDR1 SGHRS, CDR2 YFSETQ. V gave up 2 bases and J gave up 5 bases; unmatched junction bases: 6. The CDR3 loop is CASSFHRDRGTEAFF. The CDR3 DNA reads as TGCGCCAGCAGCTTCCACCGGGACAGGGGTACTGAAGCTTTCTTT.

In its sample, this clonotype was seen many times. The chain carries TRBV20-1 and TRBJ1-6, with TRBD1 matching over 9 bases. With 0 bases clipped from V and 4 bases from J, the junction kept 1 base outside the gene matches. Germline lookup yields CDR1 DFQATT and CDR2 SNEGSKA (reference sequence). CDR3 length equals 15 residues. The CDR3 bases are TGCAGTGCTAGAGACGGACAGGGGTATAATTCACCCCTCCACTTT. It is translated as CSARDGQGYNSPLHF.

The chain couples TRBV9 to TRBJ2-4, with D possibly TRBD2 on 7 matching bases. CDR3 length: 15 amino acids. Germline V CDR1 and CDR2: SGDLS, YYNGEE. V dropped 3 bases and J dropped 15 bases, with 25 bases sitting between them. CDR3 protein: CASSAGGAGIGELYF. CDR3 nucleotides: TGTGCCAGCAGCGCTGGGGGGGCAGGGATAGGAGAGCTGTACTTC.

The CDR3 DNA follows: TGTGCCAGCACTTCCCCTGGGACAGGGAGTGAGCCCCAGCATTTT. Protein product: CASTSPGTGSEPQHF. The genes are TRBV28 and TRBJ1-5, with TRBD1 identical over 9 bases. Per the germline V gene, CDR1 is MDHEN and CDR2 is SYDVKM. The length of the CDR3 is 15 residues. V shed 7 bases, J shed 8 bases, and the junction held 12 bases outside the gene matches.

This clonotype was observed at least ten times. The chain links TRBV6-5 to TRBJ1-2; 7 nucleotides align to TRBD1. The CDR3 is made up of 14 amino acids. V shed 0 bases, J shed 5 bases, and the junction held 3 bases outside the gene matches. Germline V CDR1 and CDR2: MNHEY, SVGAGI. DNA for the CDR3: TGTGCCAGCAGTTACTCGACAGGGAGGTATGGCTACACCTTC. It specifies CASSYSTGRYGYTF.

The chain combines TRBV5-1 with TRBJ2-6, with TRBD1 matching over 7 bases. The CDR3 runs to 17 residues. Per the germline V gene, CDR1 is SGHRS and CDR2 is YFSETQ. Germline trimming cut 0 bases from V and 2 bases from J; bases unmatched to any gene: 5. The DNA of the CDR3 is TGCGCCAGCAGCTTGGTGACAGGGTCGGCTGGGGCCAACGTCCTGACTTTC. As protein: CASSLVTGSAGANVLTF.